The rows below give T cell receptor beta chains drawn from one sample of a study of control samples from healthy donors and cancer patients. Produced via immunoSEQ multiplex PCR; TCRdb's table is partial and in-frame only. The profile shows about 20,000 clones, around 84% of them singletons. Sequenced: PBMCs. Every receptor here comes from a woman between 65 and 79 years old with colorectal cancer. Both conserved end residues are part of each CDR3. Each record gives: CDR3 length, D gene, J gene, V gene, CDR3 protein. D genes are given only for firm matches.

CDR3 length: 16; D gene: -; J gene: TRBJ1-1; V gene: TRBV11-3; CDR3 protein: CASSLARWGMNTEAFF
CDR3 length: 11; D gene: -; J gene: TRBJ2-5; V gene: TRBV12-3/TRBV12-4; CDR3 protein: CASSLEGPLDF
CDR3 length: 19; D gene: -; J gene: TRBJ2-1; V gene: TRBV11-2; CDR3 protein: CASSLTSAGASLSYNEQFF
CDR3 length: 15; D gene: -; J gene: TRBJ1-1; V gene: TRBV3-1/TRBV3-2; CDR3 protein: CASSLHSRAATEAFF
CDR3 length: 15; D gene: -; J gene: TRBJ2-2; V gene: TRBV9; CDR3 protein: CASSVGSSNTGELFF
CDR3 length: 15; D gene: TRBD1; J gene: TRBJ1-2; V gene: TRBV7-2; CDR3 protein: CASSLSSGQAYGYTF
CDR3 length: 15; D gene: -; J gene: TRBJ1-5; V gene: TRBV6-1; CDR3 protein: CASSEATGGNQPQHF
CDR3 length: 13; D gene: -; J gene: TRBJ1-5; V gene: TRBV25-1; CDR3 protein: CASRDSSNQPQHF
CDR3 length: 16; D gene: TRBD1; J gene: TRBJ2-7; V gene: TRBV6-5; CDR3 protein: CASSYGAGGSSYEQYF
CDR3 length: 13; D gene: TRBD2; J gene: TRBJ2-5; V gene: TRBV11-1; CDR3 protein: CASSLRLAGTQYF
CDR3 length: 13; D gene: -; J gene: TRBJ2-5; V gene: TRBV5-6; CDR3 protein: CASSFGGTETQYF
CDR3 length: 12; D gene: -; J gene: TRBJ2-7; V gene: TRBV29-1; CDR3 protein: CSVLDKSYEQYF
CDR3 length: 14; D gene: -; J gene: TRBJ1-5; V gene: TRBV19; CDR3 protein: CASSPLYVDQPQHF
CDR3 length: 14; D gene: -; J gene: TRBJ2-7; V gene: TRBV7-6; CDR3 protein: CASSLGDKSYEQYF
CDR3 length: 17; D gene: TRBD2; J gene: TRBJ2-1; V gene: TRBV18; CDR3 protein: CASSPYPPGGSYNEQFF
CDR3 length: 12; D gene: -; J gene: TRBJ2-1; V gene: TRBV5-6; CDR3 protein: CASSRTRDEQFF
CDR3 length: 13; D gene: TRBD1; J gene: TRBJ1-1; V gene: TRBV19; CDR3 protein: CASSIARDREAFF
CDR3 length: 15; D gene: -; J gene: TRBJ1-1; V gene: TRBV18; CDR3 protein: CASSPGGSGRTEAFF
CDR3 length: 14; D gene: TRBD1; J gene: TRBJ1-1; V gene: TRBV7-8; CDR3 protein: CASRATGGNTEAFF
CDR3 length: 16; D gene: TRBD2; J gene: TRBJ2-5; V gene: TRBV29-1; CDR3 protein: CSVAGLAGFPGETQYF